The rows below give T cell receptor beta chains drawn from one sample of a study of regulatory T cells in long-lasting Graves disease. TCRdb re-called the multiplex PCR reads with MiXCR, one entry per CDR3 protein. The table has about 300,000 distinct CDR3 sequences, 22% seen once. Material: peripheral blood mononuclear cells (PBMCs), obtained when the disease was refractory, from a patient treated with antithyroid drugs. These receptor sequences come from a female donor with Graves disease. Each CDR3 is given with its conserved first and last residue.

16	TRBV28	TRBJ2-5	CASSRTGTGAQETQYF
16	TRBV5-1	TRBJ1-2	CASSNDREEGRYGYTF
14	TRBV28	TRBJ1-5	CASSPSTGLQPQHF
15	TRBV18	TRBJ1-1	CASSPSGTINTEAFF
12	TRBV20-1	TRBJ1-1	CSTAQDTNEAFF
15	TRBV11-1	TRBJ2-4	CASSDRNDAKNIQYF
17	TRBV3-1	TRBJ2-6	CASSQATTGSGANVLTF
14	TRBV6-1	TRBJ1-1	CASGVEVENTEAFF
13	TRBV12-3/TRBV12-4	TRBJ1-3	CASGTGLGNTIYF
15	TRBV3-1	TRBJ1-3	CASSQQGSRGNTIYF
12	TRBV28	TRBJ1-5	CASSQGEQPQHF
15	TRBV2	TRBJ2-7	CASSVAGGGSYEQYF
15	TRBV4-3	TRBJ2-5	CASSQDRGVVETQYF